The sequence of this TCR beta chain was determined in a study of blood T cell repertoires in COVID-19. Study as a whole: The United States, Italy and Spain were the sources of the acute and convalescent COVID-19 samples.

Per the study methods: The assay estimated nucleated cells by amplifying reference gene primers. Profiled with immunoSEQ multiplex PCR; TCRdb holds only in-frame clones, not every one. From that table come the V and J calls and clone size; the DNA was used to work out D and trimming. The data show about 200,000 clones, over 80% seen once. The CDR3 consists of 12 residues. J was trimmed by 4 bases and V by 4 bases; bases with no gene match: 3. Germline V gene data show CDR1 as SQVTM and CDR2 as ANQGSEA. The sequencing sample was made of peripheral blood. This TCR was sampled from a man aged 40-55 years with acute or convalescent COVID-19. The V and J genes are TRBV29-1 and TRBJ2-7; 8 bases line up with TRBD2. The CDR3 reads CSVAGTSYEQYF. The CDR3 DNA reads as TGCAGCGTTGCTGGGACTAGTTACGAGCAGTACTTC.